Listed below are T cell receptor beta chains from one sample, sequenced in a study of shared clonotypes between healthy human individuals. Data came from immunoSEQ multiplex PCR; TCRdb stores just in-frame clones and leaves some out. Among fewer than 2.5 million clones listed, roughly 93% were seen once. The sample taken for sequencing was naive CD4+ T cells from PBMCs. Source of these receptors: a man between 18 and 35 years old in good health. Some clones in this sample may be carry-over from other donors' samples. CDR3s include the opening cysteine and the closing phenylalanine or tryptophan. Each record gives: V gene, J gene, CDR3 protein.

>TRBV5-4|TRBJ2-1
CASSLGYTSYNEQFF
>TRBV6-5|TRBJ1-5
CASSKNRGGPQPQHF
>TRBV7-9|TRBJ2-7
CASSRGGDYEQYF
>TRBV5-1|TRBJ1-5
CASSPAISGQPQHF
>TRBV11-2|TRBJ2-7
CASSLQGGFSYEQYF
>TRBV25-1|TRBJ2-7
CASSEKTGTSGLTYEQYF
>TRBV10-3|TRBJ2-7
CAISESSKEYEQYF
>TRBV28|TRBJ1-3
CASSSGGPSGNTIYF
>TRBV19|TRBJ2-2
CASKGQGRFPGELFF
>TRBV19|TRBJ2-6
CASSDRGRVSGANVLTF
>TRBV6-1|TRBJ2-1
CASSLLAGTGNEQFF
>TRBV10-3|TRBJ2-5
CAISEMGQGQETQYF
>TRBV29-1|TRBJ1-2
CSVEAEAYGYTF
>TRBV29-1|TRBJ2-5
CSVTGIQETQYF
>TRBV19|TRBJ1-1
CASSIVPTGTYEAFF
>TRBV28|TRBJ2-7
CASSSLEGPYYEQYF
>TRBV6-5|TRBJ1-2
CASSRGAGYTF
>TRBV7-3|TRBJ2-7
CASSLRVGTGVRNSYEQYF
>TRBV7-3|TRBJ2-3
CASSDDTDTQYF
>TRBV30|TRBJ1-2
CAWRSQGRNGYTF
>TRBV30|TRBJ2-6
CAWSRVGANVLTF
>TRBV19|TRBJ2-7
CASSIDLRTAAPYEQYF
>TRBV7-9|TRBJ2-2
CASSFYAVMNTGELFF
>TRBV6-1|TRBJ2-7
CASSALTGHEQYF
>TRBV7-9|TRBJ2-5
CASSLAGLEETQYF
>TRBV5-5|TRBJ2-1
CASSLAPASAQYNEQFF
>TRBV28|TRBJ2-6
CASSRNLGAGANVLTF
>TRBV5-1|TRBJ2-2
CASSLPIPGELFF
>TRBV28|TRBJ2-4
CASRGGIYKNIQYF
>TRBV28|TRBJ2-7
CASSLALAGLREQYF
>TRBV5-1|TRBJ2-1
CASSYLGGYNEQFF
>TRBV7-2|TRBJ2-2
CASSLEQRTGELFF
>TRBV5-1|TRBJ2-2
CASSLGAETGELFF
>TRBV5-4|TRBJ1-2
CASSRGQGPSYGYTF
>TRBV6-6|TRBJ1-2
CASSPPTAGRVGGYTF
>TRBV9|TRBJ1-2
CASSVATSYGYTF
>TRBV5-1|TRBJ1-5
CASSLTGNQPQHF
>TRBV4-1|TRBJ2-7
CASSRGLAGDEQYF
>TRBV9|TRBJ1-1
CASSRWGQGGTEAFF
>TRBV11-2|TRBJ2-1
CASSLVSGAYNEQFF
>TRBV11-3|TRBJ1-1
CASSSRSETEAFF
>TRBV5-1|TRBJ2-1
CASSLGSENNEQFF
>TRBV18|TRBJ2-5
CASSGGGAETQYF
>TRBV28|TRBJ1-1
CASSRTGQNTEAFF
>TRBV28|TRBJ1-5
CASSYTSADQPQHF
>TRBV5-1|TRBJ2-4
CASSLGIQGPGKNIQYF
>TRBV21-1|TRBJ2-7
CASSIRDIPYEQYF
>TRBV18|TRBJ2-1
CASSPGTSGTYNEQFF
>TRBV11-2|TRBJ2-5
CASSGEKEFSGEETQYF
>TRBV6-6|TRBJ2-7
CASTGRPYEQYF
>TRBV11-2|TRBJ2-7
CASSPFILAGGPQNEQYF
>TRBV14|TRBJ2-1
CASSALPGTSGSGTPSNEQFF
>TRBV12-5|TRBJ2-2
CASGLGLTGELFF
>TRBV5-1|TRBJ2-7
CASSWGQGPYEQYF
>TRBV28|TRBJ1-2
CASSLTGVNYGYTF